This T cell receptor beta chain stems from a study of blood T cell repertoires in COVID-19. In the study overall: The samples span acute and convalescent COVID-19 from the United States, Italy and Spain. In each case, the material was cDNA or gDNA derived from T cells, B-cell-depleted T cells, or PBMCs.

In the authors' workflow: Amplified reference gene primers provided the basis for estimating nucleated cell counts. Data came from immunoSEQ multiplex PCR; TCRdb stores just in-frame clones and leaves some out. Clone size and V and J calls were adopted from that table, with D and trimming inferred from the DNA. Here the sample spans roughly 250,000 clones, around four fifths being singletons. Trimming took 4 bases from V and 0 from J, leaving 15 bases between them. The CDR3 is made up of 16 amino acids. Germline CDR1 is MNHEY and CDR2 is SVGAGI. Source material: peripheral blood. The V call is TRBV6-5, the J call TRBJ1-2, with D tentatively TRBD1 (5 bases). The origin of this receptor is a man aged 35 to 55 with active or convalescent COVID-19. CDR3 loop: CASSSDPGGANYGYTF. The CDR3 DNA reads TGTGCCAGCAGTTCCGACCCGGGGGGAGCTAACTATGGCTACACCTTC.